This entry describes one TCR beta chain. Germline loops: CDR1 SGHTS, CDR2 YDEGEE. The CDR3 has 15 residues. After removal of 4 bases from V and 1 base from J, the junction contained 5 bases not matched to a gene. The data were taken from a study of control samples from healthy donors and cancer patients. Here immunoSEQ multiplex PCR was the method, and the copy in TCRdb shows in-frame clones only, minus some. In the table there are around 140,000 clones, 85% to 95% of which are singletons. The sequenced material came from blood. The TCR comes from a man aged 35-49 years in good health. This chain joins TRBV5-8 and TRBJ1-5; 7 bases align to TRBD1. The CDR3 DNA reads TGTGCCAGCAGCCCGACAGGGTACAGCAATCAGCCCCAGCATTTT. It codes for CASSPTGYSNQPQHF. Based on the CDR3 plus reference TRBV5-8 and TRBJ1-5, the full variable domain is EAGVTQSPTHLIKTRGQQATLRCSPISGHTSVYWYQQALGLGLQFLLWYDEGEERNRGNFPPRFSGRQFPNYSSELNVNALELEDSALYLCASSPTGYSNQPQHFGDGTRLSIL.